This T cell receptor (beta chain) was observed in a study of blood T cell repertoires in COVID-19. Seattle's enrolled individuals joined amid active infection and were then monitored longitudinally. Original data processing: From reference gene primer amplification, estimates of nucleated cell counts were derived. TCRdb's table, derived via immunoSEQ multiplex PCR, lists solely in-frame clones and lacks some. V, J and clone size are taken as reported in that table, and D and trimming were inferred from the DNA itself. The sample contains 300,000 to 350,000 clones, roughly 89% of which appear only once. The sequenced sample consisted of peripheral blood. The TCR sequence derives from a man between 25 and 39 years old with COVID-19, enrolled during active disease.

The CDR3 is CASSGVTSGGIYEQYF. Here the CDR3 DNA reads TGTGCCAGCAGTGGAGTAACTAGCGGGGGAATCTACGAGCAGTACTTC. J is TRBJ2-7 and V is TRBV2; TRBD2 matches 11 bases. This CDR3 is built from 16 residues. Germline values: CDR1 SNHLY, CDR2 FYNNEI. J lost 3 bases, V lost 4 bases, and 8 bases had no gene match.